These T cell receptor beta chains were read from a single sample in a study of human T cells and chemical hapten exposure. TCRdb used MiXCR to reprocess the RACE reads, holding one entry per CDR3 protein. Among around 150,000 distinct CDR3 sequences listed, about 30% were seen once. The material sequenced was whole blood, taken in connection with sensitization to the hapten diphenylcyclopropenone (DPC). The receptors originated from a woman aged 18-29 years with alopecia areata. Some clones in this sample may be carry-over from other donors' samples. Both conserved end residues are trimmed from each CDR3. D genes are given only for firm matches.

D,V,J,CDR3
TRBD1,TRBV20-1,TRBJ1-2,SAKQGRVYGYT
.,TRBV29-1,TRBJ1-1,SVLQPSNTEAF
.,TRBV20-1,TRBJ1-2,SAAGQVYGYT
.,TRBV10-3,TRBJ2-5,ATGEGTFQETQY
.,TRBV4-2,TRBJ2-5,ASSQEGGEETQY
.,TRBV27,TRBJ1-4,ASSLSLAGKLF
.,TRBV30,TRBJ1-3,AWIKFGGSGNTIY
.,TRBV5-1,TRBJ1-4,ASSRLGNEKLF
.,TRBV12-3/TRBV12-4,TRBJ2-6,ASSRTSGANVLT
.,TRBV7-2,TRBJ2-2,ASSRGANTGELF
.,TRBV5-1,TRBJ2-7,ASKGPGHYEQY
TRBD1,TRBV9,TRBJ2-2,ASSRQGPSTGELF
.,TRBV19,TRBJ2-7,ASSFGTVGAYEQY
.,TRBV2,TRBJ1-3,ASSLGRPSSGNTIY
TRBD2,TRBV6-2/TRBV6-3,TRBJ2-3,ASSQSLAGGSDTQY
.,TRBV12-3/TRBV12-4,TRBJ2-1,ASLTSYDEQF
.,TRBV27,TRBJ1-5,ASSFEGQPQH
TRBD1,TRBV9,TRBJ2-7,ASSTGTASYEQY
.,TRBV5-1,TRBJ2-7,ASSTGIYEQY
.,TRBV25-1,TRBJ2-7,ARIIVGRAKVIYEQY
TRBD2,TRBV12-3/TRBV12-4,TRBJ2-7,ASSPTSSGGSHEQY
TRBD2,TRBV4-2,TRBJ2-7,ASSQDRSGMAPGEQY
TRBD1,TRBV4-1,TRBJ1-5,ASSLPGQTQGPQH
.,TRBV5-6,TRBJ2-1,ASSLARFTSSYNEQF
.,TRBV6-6,TRBJ2-7,ASSYRGRAEEQY
.,TRBV5-6,TRBJ1-1,ASSLAKGQAF
.,TRBV2,TRBJ1-5,ASGVRGGNQPQH
TRBD1,TRBV29-1,TRBJ2-7,SVSSVLRDRGYEQY
TRBD2,TRBV6-2/TRBV6-3,TRBJ2-2,ASTRLAGAGELF
TRBD1,TRBV6-5,TRBJ2-1,ASSYGDRPQQF
.,TRBV29-1,TRBJ2-5,SSLGAGSQETQY
.,TRBV29-1,TRBJ2-7,SALDRRYEQY
.,TRBV4-2,TRBJ1-6,ASSPMGPDSPLH
.,TRBV14,TRBJ1-1,ASSQDRFLGYTEAF
.,TRBV6-2/TRBV6-3,TRBJ1-1,ASRFGKMNTEAF
.,TRBV6-6,TRBJ2-5,ASSGNREGETQY
.,TRBV7-8,TRBJ1-5,ASSLDGSSNQPQH
TRBD1,TRBV6-4,TRBJ1-1,ASSDSDRGEAF
.,TRBV9,TRBJ1-1,ASSVGPGRNTEAF
TRBD1,TRBV11-2,TRBJ2-7,ASSFSGTGINEQY
TRBD2,TRBV6-6,TRBJ2-2,ASEGLAGAETGELF
.,TRBV11-2,TRBJ2-7,ASSPMGGDTYEQY
.,TRBV21-1,TRBJ1-2,ASSKALFGGGANYGYT
.,TRBV11-1,TRBJ2-6,ASSRGGANVLT
.,TRBV5-1,TRBJ1-1,ASSFRPSDTEAF
.,TRBV5-6,TRBJ2-7,ASSFLQGGDEQY
TRBD2,TRBV27,TRBJ2-2,ASSPPGEGKAGELF
.,TRBV12-3/TRBV12-4,TRBJ2-1,ASSDRANGYEQF
TRBD1,TRBV9,TRBJ2-2,ASGYQGADTGELF
.,TRBV6-5,TRBJ2-7,ASSYGTPILYEQY
.,TRBV30,TRBJ2-7,AWSPRTNAYEQY
TRBD1,TRBV29-1,TRBJ2-2,SVPGQEPTGELF
TRBD1,TRBV25-1,TRBJ2-7,ASSEAFRGHEQY
TRBD1,TRBV10-3,TRBJ2-1,AISELAGTGVNEQF
TRBD2,TRBV5-4,TRBJ2-7,ASSVTSGLYEQY
TRBD1,TRBV29-1,TRBJ1-1,SMGEGANTEAF